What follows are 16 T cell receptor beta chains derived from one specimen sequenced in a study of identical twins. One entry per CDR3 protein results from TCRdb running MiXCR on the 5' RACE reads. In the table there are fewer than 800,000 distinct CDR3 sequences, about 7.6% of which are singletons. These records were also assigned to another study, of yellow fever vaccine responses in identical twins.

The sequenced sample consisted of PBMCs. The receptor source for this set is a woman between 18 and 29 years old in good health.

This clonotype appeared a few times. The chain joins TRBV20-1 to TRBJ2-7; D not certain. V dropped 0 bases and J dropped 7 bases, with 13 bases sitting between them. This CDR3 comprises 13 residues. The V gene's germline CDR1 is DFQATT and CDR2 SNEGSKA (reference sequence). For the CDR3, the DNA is TGCAGTGCTAGAGATGCCTTCTCTCGGGAGCAGTACTTC. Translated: CSARDAFSREQYF.

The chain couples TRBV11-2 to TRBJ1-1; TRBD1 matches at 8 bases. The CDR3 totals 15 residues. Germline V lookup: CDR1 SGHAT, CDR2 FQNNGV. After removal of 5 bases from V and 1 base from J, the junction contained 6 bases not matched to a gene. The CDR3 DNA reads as TGTGCCAGCAGCCAAAGGACAGGGAAGAACACTGAAGCTTTCTTT. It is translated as CASSQRTGKNTEAFF.

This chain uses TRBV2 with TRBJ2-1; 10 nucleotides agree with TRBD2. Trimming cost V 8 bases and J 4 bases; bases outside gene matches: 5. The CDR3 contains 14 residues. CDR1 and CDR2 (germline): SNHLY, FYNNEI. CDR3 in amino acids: CASALAGVYNEQFF. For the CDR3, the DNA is TGTGCCAGCGCGCTAGCGGGAGTGTACAATGAGCAGTTCTTC.

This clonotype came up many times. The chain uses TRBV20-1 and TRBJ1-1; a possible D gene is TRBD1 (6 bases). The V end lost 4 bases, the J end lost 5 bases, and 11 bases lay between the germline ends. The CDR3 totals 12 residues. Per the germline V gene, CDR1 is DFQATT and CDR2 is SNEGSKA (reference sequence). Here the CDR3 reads CSAIRGSTEAFF. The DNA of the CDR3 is TGCAGTGCTATCAGGGGAAGTACTGAAGCTTTCTTT.

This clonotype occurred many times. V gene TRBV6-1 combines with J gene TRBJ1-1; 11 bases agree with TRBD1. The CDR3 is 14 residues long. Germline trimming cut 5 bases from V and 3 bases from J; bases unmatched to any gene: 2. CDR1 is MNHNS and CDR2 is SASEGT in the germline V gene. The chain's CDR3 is CASSRTGGHTEAFF. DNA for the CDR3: TGTGCCAGCAGTCGGACAGGGGGCCACACTGAAGCTTTCTTT.

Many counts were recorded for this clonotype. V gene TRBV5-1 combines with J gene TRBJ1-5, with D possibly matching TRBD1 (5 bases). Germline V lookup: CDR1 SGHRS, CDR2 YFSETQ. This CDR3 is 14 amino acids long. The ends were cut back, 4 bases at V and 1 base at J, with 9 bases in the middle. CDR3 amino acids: CASSRDASNQPQHF. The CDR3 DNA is TGCGCCAGCAGCCGGGACGCAAGCAATCAGCCCCAGCATTTT.

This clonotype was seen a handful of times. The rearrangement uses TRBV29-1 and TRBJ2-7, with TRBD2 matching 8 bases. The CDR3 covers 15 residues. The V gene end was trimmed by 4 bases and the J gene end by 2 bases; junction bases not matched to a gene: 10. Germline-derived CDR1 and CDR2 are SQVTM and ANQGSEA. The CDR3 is CSVAVSGNPPYEQYF. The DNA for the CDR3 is TGCAGCGTTGCCGTTAGCGGGAATCCCCCCTACGAGCAGTACTTC.

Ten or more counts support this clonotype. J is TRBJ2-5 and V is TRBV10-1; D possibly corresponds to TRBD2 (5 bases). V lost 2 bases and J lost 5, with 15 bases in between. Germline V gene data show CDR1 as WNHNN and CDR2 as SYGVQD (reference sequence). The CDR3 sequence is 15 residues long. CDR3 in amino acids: CASSEAPGGGETQYF. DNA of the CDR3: TGCGCCAGCAGTGAGGCCCCAGGAGGTGGCGAGACCCAGTACTTC.

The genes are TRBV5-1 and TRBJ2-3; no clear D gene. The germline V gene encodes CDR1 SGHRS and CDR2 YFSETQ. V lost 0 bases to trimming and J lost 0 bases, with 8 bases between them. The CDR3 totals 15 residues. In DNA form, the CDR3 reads TGCGCCAGCAGCTTGGGTGACGGAAGCACAGATACGCAGTATTTT. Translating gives CASSLGDGSTDTQYF.

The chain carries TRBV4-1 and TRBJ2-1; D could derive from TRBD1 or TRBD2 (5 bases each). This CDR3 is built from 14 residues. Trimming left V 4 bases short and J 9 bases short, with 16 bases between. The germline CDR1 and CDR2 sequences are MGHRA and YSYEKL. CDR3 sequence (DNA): TGCGCCAGCAGCCTCCGGGACCCTAGGGGTGAGCAGTTCTTC. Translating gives CASSLRDPRGEQFF.

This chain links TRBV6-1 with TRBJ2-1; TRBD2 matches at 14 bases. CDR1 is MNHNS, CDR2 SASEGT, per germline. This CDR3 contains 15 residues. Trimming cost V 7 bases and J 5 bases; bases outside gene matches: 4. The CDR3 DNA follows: TGTGCCAGCATCCGACTAGCGGGGGGGCACAATGAGCAGTTCTTC. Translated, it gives CASIRLAGGHNEQFF.

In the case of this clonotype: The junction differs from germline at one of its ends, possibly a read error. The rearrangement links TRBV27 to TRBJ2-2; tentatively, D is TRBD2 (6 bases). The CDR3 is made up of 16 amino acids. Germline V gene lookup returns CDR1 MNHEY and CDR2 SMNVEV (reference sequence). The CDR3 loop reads CASSMGRLEGTGELYF. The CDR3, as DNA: TGTGCCAGCAGTATGGGGAGACTAGAAGGGACCGGGGAGCTGTATTTT.

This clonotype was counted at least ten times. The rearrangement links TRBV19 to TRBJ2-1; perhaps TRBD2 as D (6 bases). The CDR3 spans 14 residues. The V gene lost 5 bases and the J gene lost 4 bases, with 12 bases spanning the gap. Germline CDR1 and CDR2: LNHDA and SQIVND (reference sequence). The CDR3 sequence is CASSRGAPYNEQFF. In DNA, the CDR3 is TGTGCCAGTAGTCGCGGGGCACCTTACAATGAGCAGTTCTTC.

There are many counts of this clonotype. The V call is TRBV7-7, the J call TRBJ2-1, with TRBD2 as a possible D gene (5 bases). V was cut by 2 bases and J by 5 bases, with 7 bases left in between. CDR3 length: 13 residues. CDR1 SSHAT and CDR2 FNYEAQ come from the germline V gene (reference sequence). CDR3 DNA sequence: TGTGCCAGCAGCTTAAGAGCGGACAATGAGCAGTTCTTC. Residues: CASSLRADNEQFF.

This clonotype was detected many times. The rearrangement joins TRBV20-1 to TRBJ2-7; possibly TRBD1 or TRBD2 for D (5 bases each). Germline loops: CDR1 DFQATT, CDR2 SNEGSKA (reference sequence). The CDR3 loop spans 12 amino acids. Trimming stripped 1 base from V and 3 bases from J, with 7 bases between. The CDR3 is CSARVGGYEQYF. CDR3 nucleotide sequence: TGCAGTGCTAGAGTTGGGGGCTACGAGCAGTACTTC.

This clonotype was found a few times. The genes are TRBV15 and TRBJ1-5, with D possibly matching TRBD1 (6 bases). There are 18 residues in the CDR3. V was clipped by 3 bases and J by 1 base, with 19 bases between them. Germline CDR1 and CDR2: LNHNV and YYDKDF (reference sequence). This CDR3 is CATSSRWGRPQSNQPQHF. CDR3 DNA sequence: TGTGCCACCAGCAGTCGATGGGGGCGGCCCCAGAGCAATCAGCCCCAGCATTTT.